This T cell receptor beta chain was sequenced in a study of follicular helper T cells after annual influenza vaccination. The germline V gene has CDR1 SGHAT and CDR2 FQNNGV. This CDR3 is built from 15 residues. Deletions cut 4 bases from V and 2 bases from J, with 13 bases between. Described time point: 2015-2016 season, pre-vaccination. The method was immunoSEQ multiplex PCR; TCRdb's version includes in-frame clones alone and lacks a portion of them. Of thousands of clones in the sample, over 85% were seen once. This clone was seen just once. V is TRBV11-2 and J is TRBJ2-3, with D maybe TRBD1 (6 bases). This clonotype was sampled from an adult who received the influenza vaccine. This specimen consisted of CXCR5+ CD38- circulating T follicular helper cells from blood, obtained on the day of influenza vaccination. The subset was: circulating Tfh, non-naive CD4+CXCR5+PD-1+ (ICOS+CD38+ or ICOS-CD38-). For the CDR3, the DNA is TGTGCCAGCAGCTCCGGACAGCACTCCACAGATACGCAGTATTTT. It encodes CASSSGQHSTDTQYF.